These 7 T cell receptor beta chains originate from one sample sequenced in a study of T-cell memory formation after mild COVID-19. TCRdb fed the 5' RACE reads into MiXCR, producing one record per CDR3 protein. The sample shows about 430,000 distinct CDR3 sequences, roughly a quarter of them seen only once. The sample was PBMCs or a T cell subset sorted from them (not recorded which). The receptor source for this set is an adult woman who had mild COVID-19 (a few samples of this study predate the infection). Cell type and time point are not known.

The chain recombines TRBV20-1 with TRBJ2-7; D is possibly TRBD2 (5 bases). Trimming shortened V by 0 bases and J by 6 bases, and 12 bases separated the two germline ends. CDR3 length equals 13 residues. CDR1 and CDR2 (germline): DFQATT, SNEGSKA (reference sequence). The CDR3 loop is CSARDRGLIEQYF. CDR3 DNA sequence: TGCAGTGCTAGAGATCGGGGTCTCATCGAGCAGTACTTC.

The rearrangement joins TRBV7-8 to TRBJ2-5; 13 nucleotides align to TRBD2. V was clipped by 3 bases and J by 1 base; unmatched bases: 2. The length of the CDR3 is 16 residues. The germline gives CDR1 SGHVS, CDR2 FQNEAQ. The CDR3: CASSFGLAGVQETQYF. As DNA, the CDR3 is TGTGCCAGCAGCTTCGGACTAGCGGGGGTCCAAGAGACCCAGTACTTC.

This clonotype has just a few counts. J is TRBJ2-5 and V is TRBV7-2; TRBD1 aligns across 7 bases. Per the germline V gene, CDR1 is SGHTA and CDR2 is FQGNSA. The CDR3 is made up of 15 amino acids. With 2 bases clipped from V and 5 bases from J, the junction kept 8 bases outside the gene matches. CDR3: CASSLYRGPWETQYF. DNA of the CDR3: TGTGCCAGCAGCTTATATAGGGGGCCCTGGGAGACCCAGTACTTC. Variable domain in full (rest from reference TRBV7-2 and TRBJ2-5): GAGVSQSPSNKVTEKGKDVELRCDPISGHTALYWYRQSLGQGLEFLIYFQGNSAPDKSGLPSDRFSAERTGGSVSTLTIQRTQQEDSAVYLCASSLYRGPWETQYFGPGTRLLVL.

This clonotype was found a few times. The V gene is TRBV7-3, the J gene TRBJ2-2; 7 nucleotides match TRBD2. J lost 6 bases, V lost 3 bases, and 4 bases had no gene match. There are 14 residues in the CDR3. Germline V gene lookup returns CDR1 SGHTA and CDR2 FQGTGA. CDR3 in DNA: TGTGCCAGCAGCTTGGGTGCGGGAGCCGGGGAGCTGTTTTTT. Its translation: CASSLGAGAGELFF. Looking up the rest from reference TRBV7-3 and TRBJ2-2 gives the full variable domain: GAGVSQTPSNKVTEKGKYVELRCDPISGHTALYWYRQSLGQGPEFLIYFQGTGAADDSGLPNDRFFAVRPEGSVSTLKIQRTERGDSAVYLCASSLGAGAGELFFGEGSRLTVL.

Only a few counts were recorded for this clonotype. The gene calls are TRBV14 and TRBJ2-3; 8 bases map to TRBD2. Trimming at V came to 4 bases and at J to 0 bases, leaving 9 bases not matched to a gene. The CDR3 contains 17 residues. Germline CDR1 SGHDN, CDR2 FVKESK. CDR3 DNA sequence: TGTGCCAGCAGCCCGAGGAGAGCGGGAGAAAGCACAGATACGCAGTATTTT. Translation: CASSPRRAGESTDTQYF.

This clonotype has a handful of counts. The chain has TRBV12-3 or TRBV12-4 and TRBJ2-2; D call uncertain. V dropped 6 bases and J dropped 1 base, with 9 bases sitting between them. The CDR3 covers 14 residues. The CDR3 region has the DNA TGTGCCAGCAGAGCGACGGAGAACACCGGGGAGCTGTTTTTT. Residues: CASRATENTGELFF.

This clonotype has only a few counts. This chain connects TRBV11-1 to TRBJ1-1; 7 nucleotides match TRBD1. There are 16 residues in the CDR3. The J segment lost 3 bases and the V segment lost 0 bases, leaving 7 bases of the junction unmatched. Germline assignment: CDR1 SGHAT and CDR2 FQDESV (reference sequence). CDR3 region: CASSLASHRGHTEAFF. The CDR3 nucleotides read TGTGCCAGCAGCTTAGCCAGTCACAGGGGACACACTGAAGCTTTCTTT.